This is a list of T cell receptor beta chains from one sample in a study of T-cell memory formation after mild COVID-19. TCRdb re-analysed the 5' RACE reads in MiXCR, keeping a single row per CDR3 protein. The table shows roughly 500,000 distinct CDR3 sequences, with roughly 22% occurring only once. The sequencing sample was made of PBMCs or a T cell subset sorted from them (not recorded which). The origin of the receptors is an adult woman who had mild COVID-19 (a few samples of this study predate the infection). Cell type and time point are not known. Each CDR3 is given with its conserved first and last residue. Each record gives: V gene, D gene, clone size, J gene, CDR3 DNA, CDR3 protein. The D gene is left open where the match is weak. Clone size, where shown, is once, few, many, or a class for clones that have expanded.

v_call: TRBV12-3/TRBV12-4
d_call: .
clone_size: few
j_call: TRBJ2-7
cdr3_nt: TGTGCCAGCAGTCGAACAGGGCTCTACGAGCAGTACTTC
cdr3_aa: CASSRTGLYEQYF

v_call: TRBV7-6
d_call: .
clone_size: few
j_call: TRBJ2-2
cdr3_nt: TGTGCCAGCAGCTTTCGGCACGATGCGGACACCGGGGAGCTGTTTTTT
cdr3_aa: CASSFRHDADTGELFF

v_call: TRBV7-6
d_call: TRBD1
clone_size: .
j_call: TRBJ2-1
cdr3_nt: TGTGCCAGCAGCTCTAGATCCGGGACAGGCTGGAATGAGCAGTTCTTC
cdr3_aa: CASSSRSGTGWNEQFF

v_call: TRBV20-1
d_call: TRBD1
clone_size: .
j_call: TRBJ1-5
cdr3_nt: TGCAGTGCTAACGGGACAGGTTATAGCAATCAGCCCCAGCATTTT
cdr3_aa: CSANGTGYSNQPQHF

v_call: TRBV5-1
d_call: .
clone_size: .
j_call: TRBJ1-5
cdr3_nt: TGCGCCAGCAGACAGAACCCGGAGGATCAGCCCCAGCATTTT
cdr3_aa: CASRQNPEDQPQHF

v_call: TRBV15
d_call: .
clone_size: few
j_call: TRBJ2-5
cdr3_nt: TGTGCCACCAGCGGAGGGATTGGGATTTGGTCCCCATCAGGAGAGACCCAGTACTTC
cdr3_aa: CATSGGIGIWSPSGETQYF

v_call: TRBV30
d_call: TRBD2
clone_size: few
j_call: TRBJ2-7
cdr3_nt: TGTGCCTGGAGTCAGAGCGGGGGGTACGAGCAGTACTTC
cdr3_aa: CAWSQSGGYEQYF

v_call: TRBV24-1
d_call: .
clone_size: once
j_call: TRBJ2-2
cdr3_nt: TGTGCCACCAGTGAGGCAGGTGGGAACACCGGGGAGCTGTTTTTT
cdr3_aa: CATSEAGGNTGELFF

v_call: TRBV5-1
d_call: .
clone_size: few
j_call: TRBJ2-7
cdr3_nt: TGCGCCAGCACCCTCTCGGGGGCAGGCGAGCAGTACTTC
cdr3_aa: CASTLSGAGEQYF

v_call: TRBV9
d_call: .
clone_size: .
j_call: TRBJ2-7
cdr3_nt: TGTGCCAGCAGCTCGACCGGGGCGAACTACGAGCAGTACTTC
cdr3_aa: CASSSTGANYEQYF

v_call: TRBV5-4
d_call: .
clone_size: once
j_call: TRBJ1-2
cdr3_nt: TGTGCCAGCAGCTCACACCCGAACTATGGCTACACCTTC
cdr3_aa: CASSSHPNYGYTF

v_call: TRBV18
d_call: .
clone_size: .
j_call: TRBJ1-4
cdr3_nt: TGTGCCAGCTCACCGGTACGACAGAATAATGAAAAACTGTTTTTT
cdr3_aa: CASSPVRQNNEKLFF

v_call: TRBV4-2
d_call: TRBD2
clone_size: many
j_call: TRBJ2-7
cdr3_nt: TGTGCCAGCAGCCATCCCGGACTAGCGGGGATCTACGAGCAGTACTTC
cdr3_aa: CASSHPGLAGIYEQYF

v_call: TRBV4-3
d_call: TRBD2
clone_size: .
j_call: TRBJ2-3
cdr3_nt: TGCGCCAGCAGCCAAGATCTCAGCGGGAGGGGGGCAGATACGCAGTATTTT
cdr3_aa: CASSQDLSGRGADTQYF

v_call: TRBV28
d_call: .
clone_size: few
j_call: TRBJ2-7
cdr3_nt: TGTGCCAGCAGTTCCCATCGACTAGTTGGATCCTACGAGCAGTACTTC
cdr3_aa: CASSSHRLVGSYEQYF

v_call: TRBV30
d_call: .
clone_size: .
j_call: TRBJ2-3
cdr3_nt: TGTGCCTGGAGTGTGACGGGGACCAGCACAGATACGCAGTATTTT
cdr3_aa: CAWSVTGTSTDTQYF

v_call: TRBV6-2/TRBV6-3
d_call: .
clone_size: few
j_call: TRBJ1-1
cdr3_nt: TGTGCCAGCAGTTACTCGTCGAGGGGCAGGTGGAACACTGAAGCTTTCTTT
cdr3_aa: CASSYSSRGRWNTEAFF

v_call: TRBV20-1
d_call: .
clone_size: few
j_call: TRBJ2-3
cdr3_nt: TGCAGTGCCCTAGGCGCCTCAGATACGCAGTATTTT
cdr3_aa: CSALGASDTQYF

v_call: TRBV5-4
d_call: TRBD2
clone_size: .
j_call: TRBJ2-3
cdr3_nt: TGTGCCAGCAGCCTAAATCCCGGGGGGGGCGGCACAGATACGCAGTATTTT
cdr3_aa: CASSLNPGGGGTDTQYF

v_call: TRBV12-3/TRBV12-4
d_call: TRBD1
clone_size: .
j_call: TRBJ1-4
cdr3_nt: TGTGCCAGCAGTTTTGGGGGACAGGGTCCTAATGAAAAACTGTTTTTT
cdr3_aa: CASSFGGQGPNEKLFF

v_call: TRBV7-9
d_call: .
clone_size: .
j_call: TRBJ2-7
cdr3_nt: TGTGCCAGCAGCTTCGGAGAGTACGAGCAGTACTTC
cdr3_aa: CASSFGEYEQYF

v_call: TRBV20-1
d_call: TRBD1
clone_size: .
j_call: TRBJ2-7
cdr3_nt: TGCAGTGCTCCGGGCTGGGGACAGAGCTCCTACGAGCAGTACTTC
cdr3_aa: CSAPGWGQSSYEQYF